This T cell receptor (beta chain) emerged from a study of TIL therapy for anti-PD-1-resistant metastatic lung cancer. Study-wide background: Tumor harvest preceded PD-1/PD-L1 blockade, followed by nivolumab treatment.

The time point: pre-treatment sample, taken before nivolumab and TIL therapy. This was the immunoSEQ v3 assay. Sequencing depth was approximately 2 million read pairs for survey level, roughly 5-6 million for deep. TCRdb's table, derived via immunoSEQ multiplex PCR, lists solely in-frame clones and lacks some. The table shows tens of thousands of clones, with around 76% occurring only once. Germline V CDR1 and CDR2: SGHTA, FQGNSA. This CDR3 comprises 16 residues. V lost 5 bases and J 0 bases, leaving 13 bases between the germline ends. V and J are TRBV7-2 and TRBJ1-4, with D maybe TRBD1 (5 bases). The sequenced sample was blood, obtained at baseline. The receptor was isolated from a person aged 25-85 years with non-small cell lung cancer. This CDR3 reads CASSPGTFATNEKLFF. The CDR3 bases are TGTGCCAGCAGCCCCGGGACGTTCGCAACTAATGAAAAACTGTTTTTT. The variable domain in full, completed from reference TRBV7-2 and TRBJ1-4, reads GAGVSQSPSNKVTEKGKDVELRCDPISGHTALYWYRQSLGQGLEFLIYFQGNSAPDKSGLPSDRFSAERTGGSVSTLTIQRTQQEDSAVYLCASSPGTFATNEKLFFGSGTQLSVL.